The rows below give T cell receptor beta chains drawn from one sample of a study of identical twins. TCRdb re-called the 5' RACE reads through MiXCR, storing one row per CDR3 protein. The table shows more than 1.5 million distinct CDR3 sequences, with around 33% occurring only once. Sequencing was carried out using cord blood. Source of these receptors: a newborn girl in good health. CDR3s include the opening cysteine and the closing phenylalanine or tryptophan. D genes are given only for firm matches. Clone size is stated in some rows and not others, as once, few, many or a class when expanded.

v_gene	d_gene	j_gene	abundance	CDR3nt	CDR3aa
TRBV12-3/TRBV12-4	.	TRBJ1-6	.	TGTGCCAGCACCCTGGCAGGGCTTAATTCACCCCTCCACTTT	CASTLAGLNSPLHF
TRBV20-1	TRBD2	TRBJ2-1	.	TGCAGTGCTAGGGCCGGGACTAGCGGAAAGAATGAGCAGTTCTTC	CSARAGTSGKNEQFF
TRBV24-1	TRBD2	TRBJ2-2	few	TGTGCCGCGGGGGACGGTTACACCGGGGAGCTGTTTTTT	CAAGDGYTGELFF
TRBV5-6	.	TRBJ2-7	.	TGTGTCAGCACCGAATTTGGGACTTTCTACGAGCAGTACTTC	CVSTEFGTFYEQYF
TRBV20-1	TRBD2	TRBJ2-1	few	TGCAGTGCTCTACGGGGGGGAAGTGGAAGCAATGAGCAGTTCTTC	CSALRGGSGSNEQFF
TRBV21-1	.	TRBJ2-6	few	TGTGCCAGCAGCAAAGACAGGGAAGGGGGGTCTGGGGCCAACGTCCTGACTTTC	CASSKDREGGSGANVLTF
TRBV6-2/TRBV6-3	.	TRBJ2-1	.	TGTGCCAGCAGTTACTCGATTCCCCACTACAATGAGCAGTTCTTC	CASSYSIPHYNEQFF
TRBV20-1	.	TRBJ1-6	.	TGCAGTGCTAGAGAGGAAGGCACCAATTCACCCCTCCACTTT	CSAREEGTNSPLHF
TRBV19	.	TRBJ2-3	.	TGTGCCAGTAGTAGGACACACCTCGTCCCAGATACGCAGTATTTT	CASSRTHLVPDTQYF
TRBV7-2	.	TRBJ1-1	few	TGTGCCAGCAGCTTAGGGGCACTACTTGAAGCTTTCTTT	CASSLGALLEAFF
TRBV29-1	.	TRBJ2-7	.	TGCAGCGTTGGGACCTATACCTACGAGCAGTACTTC	CSVGTYTYEQYF
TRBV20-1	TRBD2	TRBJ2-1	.	TGCAGTGCTAGAGATACGGCTAGCGGCTCCTACAATGAGCAGTTCTTC	CSARDTASGSYNEQFF
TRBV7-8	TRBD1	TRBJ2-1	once	TGTGCCAGCAGCTTGTCTGTGACAGGGGCCAATGAGCAGTTCTTC	CASSLSVTGANEQFF
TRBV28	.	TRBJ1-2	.	TGTGCCAGCAGTTCGGCCGGCGATGGGACGGATTATGGCTACACCTTC	CASSSAGDGTDYGYTF
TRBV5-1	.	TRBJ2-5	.	TGCGCCAGCACCGCCAACCAAGAGACCCAGTACTTC	CASTANQETQYF
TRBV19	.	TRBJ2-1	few	TGTGCCAGTAGTATAAAGGGGCGTGGTTCCGGGACTTTCTTCTTCGGTGAGCAGTTCTTC	CASSIKGRGSGTFFFGEQFF
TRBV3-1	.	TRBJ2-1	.	TGTGCCAGCAGCCAAGCTAGGTCGTTCTGGTACAATGAGCAGTTCTTC	CASSQARSFWYNEQFF
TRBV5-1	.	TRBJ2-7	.	TGCGCCAGCAGCTTGGGGAGGTACAGGGTTGTCGAGCAGTACTTC	CASSLGRYRVVEQYF
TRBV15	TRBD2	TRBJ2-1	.	TGTGCCACCAGCGCTAGCGGGCCGTACAATGAGCAGTTCTTC	CATSASGPYNEQFF
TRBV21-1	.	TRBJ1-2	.	TGTGCCAGCAGCAAAGAAAATCATGGCTACGCCTTC	CASSKENHGYAF
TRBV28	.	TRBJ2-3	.	TGTGCCAGCAGTTCCCCCCCCGGGCGGAGCACAGATACGCAGTATTTT	CASSSPPGRSTDTQYF
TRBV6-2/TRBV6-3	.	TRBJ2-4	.	TGTGCCAGCAACCCGTGGGGGATGCCTGAGCAGTACTTC	CASNPWGMPEQYF
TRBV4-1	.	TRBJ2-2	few	TGCGCCAGCAGCCATGGGGGGCGCGCCGGGGAGCTGTTTTTT	CASSHGGRAGELFF
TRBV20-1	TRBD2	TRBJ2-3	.	TGCAGTGCCGAAGTCGGGGGGAGGACAGATACGCAGTATTTT	CSAEVGGRTDTQYF
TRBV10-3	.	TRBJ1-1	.	TGTGCCATCAGCGACAGATTGAACACTGAAGCTTTCTTT	CAISDRLNTEAFF
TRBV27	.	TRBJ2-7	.	TGTGCCAGCAGTCCCTGGGCCGGGGAGGCTTCCTACGAGCAGTACTTC	CASSPWAGEASYEQYF
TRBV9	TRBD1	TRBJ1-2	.	TGTGCCAGCAGCGTAGGGGGACAGGGATCAAGGGGCTACACCTTC	CASSVGGQGSRGYTF
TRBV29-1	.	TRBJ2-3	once	TGCAGCGTTGGGAGGGGGGGGACCTACAATGAGCAGTATTTT	CSVGRGGTYNEQYF
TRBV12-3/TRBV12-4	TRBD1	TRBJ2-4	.	TGTGCCAGCAGTCCGGGACAGGCCGTAATGGCCAAAAACATTCAGTACTTC	CASSPGQAVMAKNIQYF
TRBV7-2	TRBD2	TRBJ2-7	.	TGTGCCAGCAGCTTACCCCATAGCGGGAGGGCCGACGAGCAGTACTTC	CASSLPHSGRADEQYF
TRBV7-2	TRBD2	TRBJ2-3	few	TGTGCCAGCAGCTTAGGAGGTGGCGGGGGGTTCACAGATACGCAGTATTTT	CASSLGGGGGFTDTQYF
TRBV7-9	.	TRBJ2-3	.	TGTGCCAGCAGCCGCCGGGACTCTAACACAGATACGCAGTATTTT	CASSRRDSNTDTQYF
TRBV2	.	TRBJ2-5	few	TGTGCCAGCACCCGACTAGGGGGGACCCAGTACTTC	CASTRLGGTQYF
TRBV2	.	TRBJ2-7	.	TGTGCCAGCAGTGAAGCCCGAGGGAGCGAGCAGTACTTC	CASSEARGSEQYF
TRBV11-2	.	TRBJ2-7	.	TGTGCCAGCAGCTTAGATTTGCCGGGCGAGCAGTACTTC	CASSLDLPGEQYF
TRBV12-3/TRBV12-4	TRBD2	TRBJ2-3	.	TGTGCCATCATTGAACTAGCGCCTAGCACAGATGCGCAGTATTTT	CAIIELAPSTDAQYF
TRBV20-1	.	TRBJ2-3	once	TGCAGTGCTGGCGTAGGTGAGAGGGATACGCAGTATTTT	CSAGVGERDTQYF
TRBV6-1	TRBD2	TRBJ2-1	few	TGTGCCACCCCAACTAGCGGGAGGGCCAACAATGAGCAGTTCTTC	CATPTSGRANNEQFF
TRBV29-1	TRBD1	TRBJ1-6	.	TGCAGCGCTTGGGACAGCCGACAGGGATCACCCCTCCACTTT	CSAWDSRQGSPLHF
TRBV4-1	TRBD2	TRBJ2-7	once	TGCGCCAGCAGCCAACTAGCGGGAGGATACTACAATGAGCAGTACTTC	CASSQLAGGYYNEQYF
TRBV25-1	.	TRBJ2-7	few	TGTGCCAGCAGTGTATCAGTTACCTACGAGCAGTACTTC	CASSVSVTYEQYF
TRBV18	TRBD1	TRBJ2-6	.	TGTGCCAGCTCACCGGGACAGCCCCTCTCTGGGGCCAACGTCCTGACTTTC	CASSPGQPLSGANVLTF
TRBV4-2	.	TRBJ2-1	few	TGTGCCAGCAGCCAAGAACCGGGGAGCTCCTACAATGAGCAGTTCTTC	CASSQEPGSSYNEQFF
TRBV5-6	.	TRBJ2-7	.	TGTGCCAGCAGCCCCTGGGTGGAGAACTACGAGCAGTACTTC	CASSPWVENYEQYF
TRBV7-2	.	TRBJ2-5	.	TGTGCCAGCAGCTGGGATGGCGGAAATGGAGAGACCCAGTACTTC	CASSWDGGNGETQYF
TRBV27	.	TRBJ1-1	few	TGTGCCAGCAGTTTATGGAGGCAGAACACTGAAGCTTTCTTT	CASSLWRQNTEAFF
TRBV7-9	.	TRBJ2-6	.	TGTGCCAGCAGCAATGGGTTTATGGTCTCTGGGGCCAACGTCCTGACTTTC	CASSNGFMVSGANVLTF
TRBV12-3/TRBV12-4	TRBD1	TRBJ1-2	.	TGTGCCAGCAGTCAGTCGCCTAGGGACAGGATTATTTATGGCTACACCTTC	CASSQSPRDRIIYGYTF
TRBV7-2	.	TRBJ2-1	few	TGTGCCAGCAGCTTTGGACAGCAGGTGGCAAGCAATGAGCAGTTCTTC	CASSFGQQVASNEQFF